The 2 T cell receptor beta chains in this list originate from one sample, sequenced in a study of shared clonotypes between healthy human individuals. Clones were sequenced by immunoSEQ multiplex PCR, and TCRdb holds only the in-frame ones, with some missing. The repertoire holds hundreds of thousands of clones, with around 79% as singletons. Sequences were obtained from PBMCs. The receptors come from a woman aged 40 to 55 in good health. Some clones in this sample may be carry-over from other donors' samples.

V is TRBV5-4 and J is TRBJ2-1; a possible D gene is TRBD1 (7 bases). The length of the CDR3 is 16 residues. CDR1 SGHNT and CDR2 YYREEE come from the germline V gene (reference sequence). V was shortened by 4 bases and J by 1 base, with 15 bases between the two germline ends. CDR3 sequence: CASSPTGAGSYNEQFF. The CDR3 nucleotides are TGTGCCAGCAGCCCTACAGGGGCGGGGTCCTACAATGAGCAGTTCTTC.

The V gene is TRBV4-3, the J gene TRBJ2-7, with TRBD2 as a possible D gene (6 bases). Germline V gives CDR1 LGHNA, CDR2 YSLEER. V lost 1 base, J lost 4 bases, and 14 bases lay in between. The CDR3 covers 15 residues. DNA for the CDR3: TGCGCCAGCAGCCAAGCTTTCGGCCTAGCGTACGAGCAGTACTTC. This translates into CASSQAFGLAYEQYF.